This T cell receptor beta chain was retrieved from a study of blood T cells in healthy people across ages. Study outcomes and limitations: Among T cells, TCR beta diversity per million cells dropped roughly linearly as age rose. PBMCs were not sorted, which prevented a conclusive comparison of naive versus antigen-experienced cells.

Trimming cost V 5 bases and J 8 bases; bases outside gene matches: 12. Germline V gene lookup returns CDR1 SGHKS and CDR2 YYEKEE (reference sequence). The CDR3 sequence is 14 residues long. The second PCR ran 7 to 11 cycles with a sample-barcoded 5' primer and J-beta primers. Each cDNA molecule, via a template-switch adaptor with 12 random nucleotides, was tagged. TCRdb used MiXCR to reprocess the 5' RACE reads, holding one entry per CDR3 protein. The sample gives roughly 700,000 distinct CDR3 sequences, 32% of which show up once; 15% is in the top ten. They isolated at least 6.5 million PBMCs from each sample. This clonotype occurred many times. Its antigen is currently unknown.

V and J are TRBV5-5 and TRBJ2-5, with 7 bases fitting TRBD1. The sequence came from a woman aged 80 or over in good health. The specimen was blood. The CDR3 is CASRAGTERVTQYF. The CDR3 nucleotides are TGTGCCAGCAGAGCCGGGACAGAAAGAGTTACCCAGTACTTC.